This T cell receptor beta chain was sequenced for a study of blood T cell repertoires in COVID-19. The protocol was immunoSEQ multiplex PCR, while the TCRdb copy is restricted to in-frame clones and leaves out a portion. The sample lists hundreds of thousands of clones; approximately 88% were seen once. The specimen sequenced was peripheral blood. This TCR came from a woman under 40 with COVID-19, enrolled during active disease.

The CDR3 loop reads CASRDGDRGLAGELFF. The CDR3, as DNA: TGTGCCAGCAGGGACGGGGACAGGGGTTTGGCCGGGGAGCTGTTTTTT. V gene TRBV27 combines with J gene TRBJ2-2, with 10 bases matching TRBD1. The V gene's germline CDR1 is MNHEY and CDR2 SMNVEV (reference sequence). V lost 6 bases, J lost 6 bases, and 10 bases stayed unmatched. The CDR3 is 16 residues long.